Presented here are 18 T cell receptor beta chains from one specimen sequenced in a study of graft-versus-host responses after intestinal transplantation. These receptors have no identified antigens. Clones were sequenced by immunoSEQ multiplex PCR, and TCRdb holds only the in-frame ones, with some missing. The profile shows around 110,000 clones, just over 90% of them singletons. Material: unstimulated CD4+ T cells sorted from spleen or lymph node cells, obtained before intestinal transplant. The receptors originated from a human donor who received an intestinal transplant.

The rearrangement joins TRBV19 to TRBJ1-2; TRBD1 might be the D (6 bases). The CDR3 totals 16 residues. Trimming took 5 bases from V and 4 from J, leaving 20 bases between them. Germline V gene sequence: CDR1 LNHDA, CDR2 SQIVND (reference sequence). The CDR3 DNA follows: TGTGCCAGTAGTTTATCACGGGGGGCGCTTGGCTATGGCTACACCTTC. Its translation: CASSLSRGALGYGYTF.

V gene TRBV27 combines with J gene TRBJ1-6, with D tentatively TRBD1 (5 bases). Looked up from germline, CDR1 is MNHEY and CDR2 is SMNVEV (reference sequence). CDR3 length: 15 amino acids. V was shortened by 3 bases and J by 3 bases, with 9 bases between the two germline ends. CDR3 sequence: CASSLGGGYNSPLHF. CDR3 nucleotide sequence: TGTGCCAGCAGTTTGGGCGGGGGCTATAATTCACCCCTCCACTTT.

The CDR3 DNA is TGTGCCTGGAGCCTAACGACAGGGGCGATGGCTGAAGCTTTCTTT. Its protein is CAWSLTTGAMAEAFF. This sequence joins TRBV30 and TRBJ1-1; 8 positions agree with TRBD1. This CDR3 region has 15 residues. With 3 bases clipped from V and 6 bases from J, the junction kept 12 bases outside the gene matches. CDR1 GTSNPN and CDR2 SVGIG come from the germline V gene (reference sequence).

The chain uses TRBV5-5 and TRBJ1-3; D gene uncertain. The ends were cut back, 7 bases at V and 0 bases at J, with 5 bases in the middle. Germline V CDR1 and CDR2: SGHKS, YYEKEE (reference sequence). The CDR3 sequence is 12 residues long. The CDR3 region is CASGHSGNTIYF. The CDR3 region has the DNA TGTGCCAGCGGCCACTCTGGAAACACCATATATTTT.

This sequence joins TRBV19 and TRBJ2-1; 11 nucleotides agree with TRBD2. The length of the CDR3 is 17 residues. V dropped 5 bases and J dropped 0; count of bases not matched to a gene: 6. CDR1 and CDR2 from the germline V gene are LNHDA and SQIVND (reference sequence). CDR3 loop: CASSGASGGSSYNEQFF. The DNA for the CDR3 is TGTGCCAGTAGTGGTGCTAGCGGGGGGAGCTCCTACAATGAGCAGTTCTTC.

This rearrangement joins TRBV5-1 to TRBJ2-5; 12 nucleotides match TRBD2. CDR1 is SGHRS and CDR2 is YFSETQ in the germline V gene. V dropped 0 bases and J dropped 1; count of bases not matched to a gene: 7. This CDR3 region has 18 residues. CDR3 protein: CASSLAASGRGLQETQYF. The DNA for the CDR3 is TGCGCCAGCAGCTTGGCGGCTAGCGGGAGGGGACTCCAAGAGACCCAGTACTTC.

The V and J genes are TRBV18 and TRBJ2-7, with 7 bases matching TRBD1. From germline, CDR1 is KGHSH and CDR2 LQKENI. This CDR3 region has 14 residues. Trimming at V came to 6 bases and at J to 3 bases, leaving 8 bases not matched to a gene. The CDR3 sequence: CASSPDRPSYEQYF. The CDR3 DNA sequence: TGTGCCAGCTCCCCGGACAGGCCGAGCTACGAGCAGTACTTC.

This clone was detected only a few times. The CDR3 nucleotides are TGTGCCTGGAGTGTAAAGTCTAGCGGGAACTACGAGCAGTACTTC. Translated, it gives CAWSVKSSGNYEQYF. The rearrangement links TRBV30 to TRBJ2-7, with 9 bases fitting TRBD2. This CDR3 contains 15 residues. Germline assignment: CDR1 GTSNPN and CDR2 SVGIG (reference sequence). The ends lost 0 bases at V and 3 bases at J; junction bases unmatched: 6.

The J gene is TRBJ1-1, the V gene TRBV5-1, with 7 bases lining up with TRBD1. This CDR3 is 13 amino acids long. V shed 5 bases, J shed 4 bases, and the junction held 5 bases outside the gene matches. Germline assignment: CDR1 SGHRS and CDR2 YFSETQ. The CDR3 sequence: CASRYQGGTEAFF. CDR3 nucleotides: TGCGCCAGCAGATATCAGGGGGGCACTGAAGCTTTCTTT.

This rearrangement joins TRBV4-3 to TRBJ2-1; 10 nucleotides agree with TRBD2. CDR3 size: 16 residues. Germline V gene lookup returns CDR1 LGHNA and CDR2 YSLEER. The trim removed 0 bases at V and 9 bases at J, leaving 8 bases unmatched. The CDR3 DNA follows: TGCGCCAGCAGCCAAGATATCCAGCGGGGGGGCGTTGAGCAGTTCTTC. Translating gives CASSQDIQRGGVEQFF.

V gene TRBV2 combines with J gene TRBJ2-7; a weak D match, TRBD1 (5 bases). CDR3 length equals 15 residues. Germline V CDR1 and CDR2: SNHLY, FYNNEI. Trimming cost V 5 bases and J 3 bases, with 17 bases left between them. The CDR3 reads CASSLNRNSYYEQYF. In nucleotides, the CDR3 is TGTGCCAGCAGTCTAAACAGGAACAGTTACTACGAGCAGTACTTC.

The CDR3 spells CASSRGLPSDTQYF. The DNA of the CDR3 is TGTGCCAGCAGTCGAGGGCTTCCATCCGATACGCAGTATTTT. V usage is TRBV6-1 and J usage is TRBJ2-3, with D tentatively TRBD2 (5 bases). Per germline, CDR1 MNHNS and CDR2 SASEGT. Trimming stripped 5 bases from V and 6 bases from J, with 15 bases between. This CDR3 contains 14 residues.

The chain carries TRBV15 and TRBJ2-7; the D gene is possibly TRBD2 (5 bases). Germline CDR1 reads LNHNV; CDR2 reads YYDKDF (reference sequence). Trimming removed 4 bases at V and 8 bases at J, with 24 bases between. This CDR3 is 16 amino acids long. CDR3 protein: CATSTGEGSTPTKQYF. In DNA form, the CDR3 reads TGTGCCACCAGCACCGGTGAGGGCAGCACCCCTACGAAGCAGTACTTC.

The chain links TRBV7-2 to TRBJ1-1, with 7 bases that match TRBD1. The V gene's germline CDR1 is SGHTA and CDR2 FQGNSA. The trim removed 5 bases at V and 10 bases at J, leaving 4 bases unmatched. The CDR3 totals 11 residues. The CDR3 DNA reads as TGTGCCAGCAGCCCGGACAGGTTAGCTTTCTTT. Translated, it gives CASSPDRLAFF.

The chain carries TRBV6-6 and TRBJ2-1; 11 positions agree with TRBD2. Trimming removed 2 bases from V and 7 bases from J; junction bases left unmatched: 7. The CDR3 has 16 residues. CDR1 and CDR2 from the germline V gene are MNHNY and SVGAGI (reference sequence). The CDR3: CASSYGLAGNLNEQFF. The CDR3 region has the DNA TGTGCCAGCAGTTACGGACTAGCGGGTAATCTTAATGAGCAGTTCTTC.

The V call is TRBV2, the J call TRBJ2-4; D is possibly TRBD1 (6 bases). Germline assignment: CDR1 SNHLY and CDR2 FYNNEI. The CDR3 contains 19 residues. Trimming removed 6 bases at V and 0 bases at J, with 24 bases between. The CDR3 DNA follows: TGTGCCAGCAGGGCCAGGGGTAGCGATCCGGCAGTAGCCAAAAACATTCAGTACTTC. Translating it yields CASRARGSDPAVAKNIQYF. Full variable domain (rest looked up from reference TRBV2 and TRBJ2-4): EPEVTQTPSHQVTQMGQEVILRCVPISNHLYFYWYRQILGQKVEFLVSFYNNEISEKSEIFDDQFSVERPDGSNFTLKIRSTKLEDSAMYFCASRARGSDPAVAKNIQYFGAGTRLSVL.

This clone came up once. The same CDR3 can be traced to other DNA sequences in this sample. This chain uses TRBV7-9 with TRBJ2-5, with 7 bases aligning to TRBD2. Unmatched junction bases numbered 0, after V lost 0 bases and J lost 2 bases. The CDR3 contains 14 residues. Germline V gene lookup returns CDR1 SEHNR and CDR2 FQNEAQ (reference sequence). The CDR3 DNA is TGTGCCAGCAGCTTAGCGGGGGGGCAAGAGACCCAGTACTTC. Translating it yields CASSLAGGQETQYF.

As DNA, the CDR3 is TGTGCCAGCTCACTATCACGGGGAGGTGATTCACCCCTCCACTTT. Residues: CASSLSRGGDSPLHF. The chain links TRBV18 to TRBJ1-6; D unclear. The CDR3 runs 15 residues. Between the trimmed V and J ends, which lost 4 bases and 8 bases, there was a span of 15 bases. The V gene's germline CDR1 is KGHSH and CDR2 LQKENI. The full variable domain, with the rest looked up from reference TRBV18 and TRBJ1-6, is NAGVMQNPRHLVRRRGQEARLRCSPMKGHSHVYWYRQLPEEGLKFMVYLQKENIIDESGMPKERFSAEFPKEGPSILRIQQVVRGDSAAYFCASSLSRGGDSPLHFGNGTRLTVT.